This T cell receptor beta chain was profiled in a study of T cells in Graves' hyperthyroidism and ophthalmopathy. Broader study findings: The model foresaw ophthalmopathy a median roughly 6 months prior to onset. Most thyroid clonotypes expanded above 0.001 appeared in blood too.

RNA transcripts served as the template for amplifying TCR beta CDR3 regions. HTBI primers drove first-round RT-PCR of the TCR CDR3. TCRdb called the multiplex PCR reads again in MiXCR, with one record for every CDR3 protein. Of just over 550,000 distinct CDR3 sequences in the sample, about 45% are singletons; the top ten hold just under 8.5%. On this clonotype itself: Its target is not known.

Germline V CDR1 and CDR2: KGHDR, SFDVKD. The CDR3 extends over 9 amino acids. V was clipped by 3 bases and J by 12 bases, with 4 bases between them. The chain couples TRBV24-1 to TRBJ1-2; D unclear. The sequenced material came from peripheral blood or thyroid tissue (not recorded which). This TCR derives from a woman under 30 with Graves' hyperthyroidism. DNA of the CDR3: TGTGCCACCAGTGATCGGGACACCTTC. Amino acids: CATSDRDTF.